The 5 T cell receptor beta chains in this list originate from one sample, sequenced in a study of OX40 agonist ivuxolimab in advanced cancers. The library was prepared using the immunoSEQ multiplex PCR assay. As stored in TCRdb, this immuneACCESS dataset retains in-frame rearrangements with V and J assigned. A fraction of the clones does not appear; measured against another copy, unresolved V genes explain less than half of the discrepancy, and the remainder lacks a known reason. This sample is represented by tens of thousands of clones; roughly 90% of them were singletons. Approximately 0.67% of the sample is in the top ten clones. The starting material was CD4+ or CD8+ T cells sorted from blood, obtained in a trial of the OX40 agonist ivuxolimab. These TCRs come from an adult with an advanced solid tumor such as melanoma, head and neck, liver or kidney cancer.

The rearrangement joins TRBV7-9 to TRBJ2-7; possibly TRBD1 for D (8 bases). The germline gives CDR1 SEHNR, CDR2 FQNEAQ (reference sequence). Trimming pared 5 bases from V and 5 bases from J, leaving 16 bases between. The CDR3 loop spans 14 amino acids. CDR3 loop: CASSQYRGGNEQYF. In DNA, the CDR3 is TGTGCCAGCAGCCAATACAGGGGGGGCAACGAGCAGTACTTC.

V and J are TRBV6-5 and TRBJ1-1, with D possibly TRBD1 on 6 matching bases. This CDR3 has 14 residues. Trimming removed 6 bases from V and 4 bases from J, with 15 bases in between. CDR1 and CDR2 from the germline V gene are MNHEY and SVGAGI. CDR3 DNA sequence: TGTGCCAGCAGATCGGGGGGGGCCGGCACTGAAGCTTTCTTT. This gives the protein CASRSGGAGTEAFF.

The chain couples TRBV5-1 to TRBJ2-3; a possible D gene is TRBD1 (6 bases). Trimming removed 1 base at V and 2 bases at J, with 8 bases between. This CDR3 is built from 14 residues. Germline values: CDR1 SGHRS, CDR2 YFSETQ. CDR3 sequence: CASSLQGTTDTQYF. The CDR3 DNA sequence: TGCGCCAGCAGCTTGCAGGGGACCACAGATACGCAGTATTTT.

This chain connects TRBV28 to TRBJ2-7; TRBD2 might be the D (7 bases). Between the trimmed V and J ends, which lost 10 bases and 3 bases, there was a span of 16 bases. CDR3 length equals 13 residues. Germline V gene data show CDR1 as MDHEN and CDR2 as SYDVKM. The CDR3 sequence: CATQRGGYYEQYF. The CDR3 coding sequence is TGTGCCACCCAAAGGGGGGGCTACTACGAGCAGTACTTC.

V gene TRBV10-3 combines with J gene TRBJ2-5; D unresolved. This CDR3 has 14 amino acids. Germline V gives CDR1 ENHRY, CDR2 SYGVKD. The V and J ends lost 4 bases and 0 bases respectively, with 9 bases between them. CDR3 sequence reads: CAISGIGNQETQYF. The CDR3 DNA is TGTGCCATCAGTGGTATCGGCAACCAAGAGACCCAGTACTTC.